This TCR beta chain comes out of a study of CD8+ T cells in alopecia areata. Extraction and reverse transcription of RNA yielded cDNA as the sequencing template. TCRdb keeps only in-frame clones here, not all; method: immunoSEQ multiplex PCR. The sample lists some 180,000 clones, 45% to 60% occurring once. Treatment defined: oral pan-JAK inhibitor, 5-10 mg twice daily. Specimens obtained from alopecia areata patients comprised lesional scalp punch biopsies and peripheral blood. The CDR3 is made up of 15 amino acids. The V gene lost 5 bases and the J gene lost 10 bases, with 18 bases spanning the gap. Germline CDR1 is SGHVS and CDR2 is FQNEAQ.

The specimen was CD8+ T cells sorted from blood, collected between weeks 51 and 54, from a patient treated with tofacitinib. The TCR originated in a human donor with alopecia areata. The chain recombines TRBV7-8 with TRBJ1-6; D is uncertain. The CDR3 DNA sequence: TGTGCCAGCAGCATGGGAGTCGGACTAAAGTCACCCCTCCACTTT. This codes for CASSMGVGLKSPLHF.